The 2 T cell receptor beta chains given below trace back to one sample, sequenced in a study of blood T cells in healthy people across ages. Through a sample-barcoded 5' primer and a J-beta primer mix, a second PCR was run for about 6 to 11 cycles. Using its own MiXCR run on the 5' RACE reads, TCRdb lists one record per CDR3 protein. The data contain approximately 800,000 distinct CDR3 sequences, roughly 60% of them singletons. Sequencing was carried out using blood. Every receptor here comes from a man aged 25 to 40 in good health.

This chain links TRBV6-5 with TRBJ2-1; TRBD1 aligns across 11 bases. The CDR3 contains 14 residues. Germline V gene lookup returns CDR1 MNHEY and CDR2 SVGAGI. V was pared by 11 bases and J by 7 bases, with 10 bases of the junction left unmatched. The CDR3 region has the DNA TGTGCCGGTCCGGGACAGGGGGTTTCGAATGAGCAGTTCTTC. As protein: CAGPGQGVSNEQFF.

The chain joins TRBV6-1 to TRBJ1-2, with D unresolved. The germline CDR1 and CDR2 sequences are MNHNS and SASEGT. V lost 3 bases and J 7 bases, leaving 12 bases between the germline ends. The CDR3 totals 13 residues. The CDR3 nucleotides are TGTGCCAGCAGTGATCTAAAGGCGGCTGGCTACACCTTC. Protein product: CASSDLKAAGYTF.